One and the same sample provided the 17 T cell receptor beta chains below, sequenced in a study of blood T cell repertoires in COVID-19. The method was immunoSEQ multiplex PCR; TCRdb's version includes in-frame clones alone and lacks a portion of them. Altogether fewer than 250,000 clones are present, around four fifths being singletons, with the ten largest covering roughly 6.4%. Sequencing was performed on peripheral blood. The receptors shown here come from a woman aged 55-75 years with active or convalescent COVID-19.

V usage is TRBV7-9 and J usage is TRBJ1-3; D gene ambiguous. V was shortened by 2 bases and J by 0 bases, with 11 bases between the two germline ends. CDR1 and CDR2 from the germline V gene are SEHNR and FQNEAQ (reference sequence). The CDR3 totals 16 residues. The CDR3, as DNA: TGTGCCAGCAGCTTATTCCAGGTACACTCTGGAAACACCATATATTTT. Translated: CASSLFQVHSGNTIYF.

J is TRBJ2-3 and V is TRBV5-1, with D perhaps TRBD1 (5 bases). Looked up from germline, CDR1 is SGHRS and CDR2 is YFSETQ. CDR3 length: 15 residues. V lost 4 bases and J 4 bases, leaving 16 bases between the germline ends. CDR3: CASSTTPGAPDTQYF. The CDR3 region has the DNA TGCGCCAGCAGCACCACTCCTGGGGCTCCAGATACGCAGTATTTT.

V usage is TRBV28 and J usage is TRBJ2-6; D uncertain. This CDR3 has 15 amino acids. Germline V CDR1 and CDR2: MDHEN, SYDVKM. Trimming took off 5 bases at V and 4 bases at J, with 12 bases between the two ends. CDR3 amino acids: CASSPQSGGANVLTF. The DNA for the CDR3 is TGTGCCAGCAGTCCTCAGTCTGGCGGGGCCAACGTCCTGACTTTC.

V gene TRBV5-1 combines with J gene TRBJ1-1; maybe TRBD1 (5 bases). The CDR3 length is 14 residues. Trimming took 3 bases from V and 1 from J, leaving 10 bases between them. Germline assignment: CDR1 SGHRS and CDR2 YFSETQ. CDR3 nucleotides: TGCGCCAGCAGCTGGGGAGGGGAGAACACTGAAGCTTTCTTT. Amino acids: CASSWGGENTEAFF. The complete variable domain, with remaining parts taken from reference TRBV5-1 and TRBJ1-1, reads KAGVTQTPRYLIKTRGQQVTLSCSPISGHRSVSWYQQTPGQGLQFLFEYFSETQRNKGNFPGRFSGRQFSNSRSEMNVSTLELGDSALYLCASSWGGENTEAFFGQGTRLTVV.

CDR3 residues: CASSEDRGAGELFF. In DNA form, the CDR3 reads TGTGCCAGCAGTGAAGACAGGGGGGCTGGGGAGCTGTTTTTT. The chain is built from TRBV2 and TRBJ2-2, with 8 bases identical to TRBD1. CDR1 and CDR2 (germline): SNHLY, FYNNEI. V trimming: 1 base; J trimming: 8 bases; junction bases outside the gene matches: 3. This CDR3 region has 14 residues.

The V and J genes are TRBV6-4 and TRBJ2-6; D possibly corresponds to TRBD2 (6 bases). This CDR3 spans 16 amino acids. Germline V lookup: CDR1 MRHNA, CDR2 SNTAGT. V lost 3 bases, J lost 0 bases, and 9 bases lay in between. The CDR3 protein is CASSEGGVSGANVLTF. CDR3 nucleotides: TGTGCCAGCAGTGAAGGAGGGGTCTCTGGGGCCAACGTCCTGACTTTC.

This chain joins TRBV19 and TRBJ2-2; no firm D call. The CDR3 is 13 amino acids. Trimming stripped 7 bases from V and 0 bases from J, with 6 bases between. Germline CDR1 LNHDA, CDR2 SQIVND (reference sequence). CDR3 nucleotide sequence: TGTGCCAGTATTCCTCCGAACACCGGGGAGCTGTTTTTT. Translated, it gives CASIPPNTGELFF.

CDR3 in DNA: TGTGCCAGCAGCTCGTCTTTGCGGGGGGGCCCAGATACGCAGTATTTT. Its translation: CASSSSLRGGPDTQYF. The chain links TRBV7-6 to TRBJ2-3; TRBD2 agrees at 9 bases. The CDR3 has 16 amino acids. V shed 4 bases and J 4 bases; nucleotides not matched to a gene: 9. Per germline, CDR1 SGHVS and CDR2 FNYEAQ.

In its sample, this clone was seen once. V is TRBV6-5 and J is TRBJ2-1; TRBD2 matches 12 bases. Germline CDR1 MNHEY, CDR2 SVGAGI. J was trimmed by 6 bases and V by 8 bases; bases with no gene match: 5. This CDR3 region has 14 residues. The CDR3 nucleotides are TGTGCCAGCCGGACTAGCGGGACTATCAATGAGCAGTTCTTC. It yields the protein CASRTSGTINEQFF.

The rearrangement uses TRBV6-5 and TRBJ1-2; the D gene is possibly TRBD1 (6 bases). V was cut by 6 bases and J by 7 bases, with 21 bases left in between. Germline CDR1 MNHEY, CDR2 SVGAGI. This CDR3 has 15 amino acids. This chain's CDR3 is CASRPLVAGAGGYTF. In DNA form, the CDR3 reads TGTGCCAGCAGACCCCTGGTAGCGGGGGCAGGTGGCTACACCTTC.

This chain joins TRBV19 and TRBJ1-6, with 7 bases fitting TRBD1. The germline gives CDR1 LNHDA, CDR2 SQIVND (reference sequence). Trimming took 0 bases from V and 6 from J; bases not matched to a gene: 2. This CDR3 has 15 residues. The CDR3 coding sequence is TGTGCCAGTAGTATAGAGGGACAGCCTAATTCACCCCTCCACTTT. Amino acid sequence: CASSIEGQPNSPLHF.

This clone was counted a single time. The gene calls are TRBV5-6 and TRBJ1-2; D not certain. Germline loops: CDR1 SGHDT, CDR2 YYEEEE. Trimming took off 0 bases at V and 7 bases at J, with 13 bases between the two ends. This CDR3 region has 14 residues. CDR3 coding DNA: TGTGCCAGCAGCTTGGCCGGGATCGATGGTGGCTACACCTTC. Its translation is CASSLAGIDGGYTF.

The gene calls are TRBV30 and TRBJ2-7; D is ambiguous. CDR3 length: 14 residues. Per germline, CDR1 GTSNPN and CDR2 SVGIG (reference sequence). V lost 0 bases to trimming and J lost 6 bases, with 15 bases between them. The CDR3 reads CAWSVSNSRGEQYF. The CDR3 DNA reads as TGTGCCTGGAGTGTAAGTAACTCTAGAGGCGAGCAGTACTTC. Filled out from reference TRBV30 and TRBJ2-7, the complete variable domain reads SQTIHQWPATLVQPVGSPLSLECTVEGTSNPNLYWYRQAAGRGLQLLFYSVGIGQISSEVPQNLSASRPQDRQFILSSKKLLLSDSGFYLCAWSVSNSRGEQYFGPGTRLTVT.

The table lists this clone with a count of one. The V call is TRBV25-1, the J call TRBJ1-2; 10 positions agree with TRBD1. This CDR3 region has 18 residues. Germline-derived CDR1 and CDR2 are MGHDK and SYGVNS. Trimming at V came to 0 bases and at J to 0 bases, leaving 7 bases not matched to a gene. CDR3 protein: CASSEYYGTGAANYGYTF. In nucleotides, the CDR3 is TGTGCCAGCAGTGAATATTATGGGACAGGGGCCGCTAACTATGGCTACACCTTC.

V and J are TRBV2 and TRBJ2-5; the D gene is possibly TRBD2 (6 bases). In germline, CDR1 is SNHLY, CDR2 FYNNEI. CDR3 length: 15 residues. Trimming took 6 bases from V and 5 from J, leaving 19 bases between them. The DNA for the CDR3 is TGTGCCAGCAGAAGGTTTAGGGACTCCCAGGAGACCCAGTACTTC. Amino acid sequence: CASRRFRDSQETQYF. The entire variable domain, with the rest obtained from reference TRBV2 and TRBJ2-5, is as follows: EPEVTQTPSHQVTQMGQEVILRCVPISNHLYFYWYRQILGQKVEFLVSFYNNEISEKSEIFDDQFSVERPDGSNFTLKIRSTKLEDSAMYFCASRRFRDSQETQYFGPGTRLLVL.

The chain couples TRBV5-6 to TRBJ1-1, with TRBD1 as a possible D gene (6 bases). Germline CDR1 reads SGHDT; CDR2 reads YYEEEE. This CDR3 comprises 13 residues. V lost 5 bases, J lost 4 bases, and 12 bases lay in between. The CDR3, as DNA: TGTGCCAGCAGACGTAACAGGGTCACTGAAGCTTTCTTT. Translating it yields CASRRNRVTEAFF.

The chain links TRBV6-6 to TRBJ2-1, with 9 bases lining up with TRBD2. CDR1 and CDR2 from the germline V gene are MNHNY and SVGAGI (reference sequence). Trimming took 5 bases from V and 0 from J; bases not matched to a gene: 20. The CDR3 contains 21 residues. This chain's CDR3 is CASSLAFYLAGARSSYNEQFF. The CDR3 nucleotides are TGTGCCAGCAGTCTAGCCTTTTATTTAGCGGGGGCGCGGAGCTCCTACAATGAGCAGTTCTTC.